The next 13 T cell receptor beta chains were all read from a single sample in a study of blood T cell repertoires in COVID-19. Assay used: immunoSEQ multiplex PCR; TCRdb lists only in-frame clones, some missing. The sample holds some 180,000 clones, over 70% seen once. Sequencing was done on a sample of PBMCs or T cells enriched from blood (not recorded which). The receptor source for this set is a man aged 55-75 years who had been exposed to COVID-19.

The chain combines TRBV4-3 with TRBJ2-7, with 8 nucleotides matching TRBD1. The germline CDR1 and CDR2 sequences are LGHNA and YSLEER. The CDR3 contains 14 residues. The V segment lost 1 base and the J segment 3 bases; nucleotides outside the gene matches: 2. CDR3 residues: CASSQAGGGYEQYF. As DNA, the CDR3 is TGCGCCAGCAGCCAAGCAGGGGGCGGCTACGAGCAGTACTTC.

The rearrangement joins TRBV11-1 to TRBJ2-2; tentative D call: TRBD2 (5 bases). The V end lost 1 base, the J end lost 6 bases, and 9 bases lay between the germline ends. This CDR3 has 14 amino acids. Germline V gene lookup returns CDR1 SGHAT and CDR2 FQDESV (reference sequence). In DNA, the CDR3 is TGTGCCAGCAGCTTAGACCCCGGGGCCGGGGAGCTGTTTTTT. It specifies CASSLDPGAGELFF.

This rearrangement joins TRBV19 to TRBJ1-6, with 10 bases lining up with TRBD1. The germline gives CDR1 LNHDA, CDR2 SQIVND (reference sequence). The CDR3 is made up of 15 amino acids. After removal of 8 bases from V and 3 bases from J, the junction contained 4 bases not matched to a gene. CDR3 nucleotides: TGTGCCAGTTCGGGACAGGGGAGCTATAATTCACCCCTCCACTTT. This translates into CASSGQGSYNSPLHF.

This sequence joins TRBV29-1 and TRBJ2-7; no definite D call. CDR1 and CDR2 (germline): SQVTM, ANQGSEA. The CDR3 spans 13 residues. V gave up 2 bases and J gave up 2 bases, with 10 bases separating them. CDR3 nucleotides: TGCAGCGTTGAACTGGCACTAACCTACGAGCAGTACTTC. Translated, it gives CSVELALTYEQYF.

The chain couples TRBV6-4 to TRBJ2-2, with TRBD1 identical over 10 bases. The CDR3 consists of 17 residues. CDR1 MRHNA and CDR2 SNTAGT come from the germline V gene. Trimming at V came to 5 bases and at J to 1 base, leaving 7 bases not matched to a gene. The CDR3 is CASSQTGGARNTGELFF. The CDR3 DNA follows: TGTGCCAGCAGTCAGACAGGGGGCGCGAGGAACACCGGGGAGCTGTTTTTT.

This rearrangement joins TRBV19 to TRBJ2-5; 8 nucleotides match TRBD1. This CDR3 is 15 amino acids long. Germline assignment: CDR1 LNHDA and CDR2 SQIVND (reference sequence). Trimming took 3 bases from V and 2 from J; bases not matched to a gene: 5. CDR3 coding DNA: TGTGCCAGTAGTATTGGACAGGGACTTCAAGAGACCCAGTACTTC. Translating gives CASSIGQGLQETQYF.

This clone came up a few times. The chain links TRBV2 to TRBJ1-5, with D maybe TRBD1 (6 bases). This CDR3 has 13 residues. V lost 6 bases to trimming and J lost 3 bases, with 9 bases between them. Germline CDR1 reads SNHLY; CDR2 reads FYNNEI. The CDR3 here is CASRTGYNQPQHF. The CDR3 DNA sequence: TGTGCCAGCAGGACAGGATACAATCAGCCCCAGCATTTT.

The chain has TRBV5-1 and TRBJ2-1, with 7 bases matching TRBD2. Trimming removed 0 bases from V and 4 bases from J; junction bases left unmatched: 4. The CDR3 contains 15 residues. Germline V gene sequence: CDR1 SGHRS, CDR2 YFSETQ. The CDR3 DNA sequence: TGCGCCAGCAGCTTGGCCCGCGGGAGTTACAATGAGCAGTTCTTC. It encodes CASSLARGSYNEQFF.

The CDR3 spells CAWSDGGSGANVLTF. The CDR3 bases are TGTGCCTGGAGTGACGGGGGCTCTGGGGCCAACGTCCTGACTTTC. The gene calls are TRBV30 and TRBJ2-6; TRBD2 might be the D (6 bases). Trimming shortened V by 1 base and J by 0 bases, and 7 bases separated the two germline ends. The CDR3 is 15 residues long. Germline CDR1 GTSNPN, CDR2 SVGIG (reference sequence).

The chain is built from TRBV27 and TRBJ2-1; TRBD2 matches 12 bases. Germline loops: CDR1 MNHEY, CDR2 SMNVEV (reference sequence). There are 18 residues in the CDR3. V dropped 3 bases and J dropped 2; count of bases not matched to a gene: 8. The CDR3: CASSLRLAGGLPYNEQFF. CDR3 sequence (DNA): TGTGCCAGCAGTTTGAGGCTAGCGGGAGGGTTACCCTACAATGAGCAGTTCTTC.

This chain joins TRBV7-2 and TRBJ2-3, with 11 bases aligning to TRBD1. The CDR3 covers 16 residues. Germline assignment: CDR1 SGHTA and CDR2 FQGNSA. The V and J ends lost 5 bases and 2 bases, in that order; junction bases with no gene match: 6. DNA for the CDR3: TGTGCCAGCAGCCTAGGGACAGGGGGGGCCACAGATACGCAGTATTTT. This translates into CASSLGTGGATDTQYF.

This rearrangement joins TRBV7-9 to TRBJ2-7, with 12 nucleotides matching TRBD2. The CDR3 loop spans 17 amino acids. Unmatched junction bases numbered 8, after V lost 1 base and J lost 4 bases. The V gene's germline CDR1 is SEHNR and CDR2 FQNEAQ (reference sequence). The CDR3 region has the DNA TGTGCCAGCAGCTTAGTCTCGGGACTAGCGGGCTCTTACGAGCAGTACTTC. Its protein is CASSLVSGLAGSYEQYF.

The chain joins TRBV5-1 to TRBJ2-1; 10 bases are a match to TRBD2. CDR1 and CDR2 (germline): SGHRS, YFSETQ. The CDR3 loop spans 16 amino acids. Trimming took 5 bases from V and 4 from J; bases not matched to a gene: 9. CDR3 nucleotide sequence: TGCGCCAGCAGGCCTGGAACTAGCGGGGTTTACAATGAGCAGTTCTTC. Protein product: CASRPGTSGVYNEQFF.